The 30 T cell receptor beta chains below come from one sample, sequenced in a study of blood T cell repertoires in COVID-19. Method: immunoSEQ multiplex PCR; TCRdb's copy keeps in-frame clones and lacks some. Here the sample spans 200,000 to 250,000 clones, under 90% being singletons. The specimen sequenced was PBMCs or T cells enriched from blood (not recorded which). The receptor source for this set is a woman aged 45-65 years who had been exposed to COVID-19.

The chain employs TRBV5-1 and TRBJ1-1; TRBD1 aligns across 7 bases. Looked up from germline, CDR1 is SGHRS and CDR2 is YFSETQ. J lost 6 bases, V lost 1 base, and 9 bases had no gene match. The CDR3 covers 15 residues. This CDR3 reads CASSLYEQGSPEAFF. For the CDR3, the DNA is TGCGCCAGCAGCTTGTACGAACAGGGGAGTCCTGAAGCTTTCTTT.

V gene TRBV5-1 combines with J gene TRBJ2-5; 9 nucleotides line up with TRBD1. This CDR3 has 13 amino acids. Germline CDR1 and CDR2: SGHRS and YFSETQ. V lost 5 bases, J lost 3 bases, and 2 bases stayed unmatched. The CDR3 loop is CASRRTGEETQYF. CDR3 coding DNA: TGCGCCAGCAGAAGGACAGGGGAAGAGACCCAGTACTTC.

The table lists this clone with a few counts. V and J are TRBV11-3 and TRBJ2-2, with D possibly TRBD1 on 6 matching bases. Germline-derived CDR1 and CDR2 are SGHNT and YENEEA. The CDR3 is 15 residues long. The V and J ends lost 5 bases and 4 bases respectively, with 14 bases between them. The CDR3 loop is CASSPGATGTGELFF. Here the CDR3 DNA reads TGTGCCAGCAGCCCAGGGGCGACGGGCACCGGGGAGCTGTTTTTT.

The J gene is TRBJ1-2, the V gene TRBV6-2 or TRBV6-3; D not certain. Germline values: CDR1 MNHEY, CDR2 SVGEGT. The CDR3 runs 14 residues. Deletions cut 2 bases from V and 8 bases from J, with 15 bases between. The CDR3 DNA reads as TGTGCCAGCAGTTACGATAGGGCGGGGAACGGCTACACCTTC. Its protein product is CASSYDRAGNGYTF.

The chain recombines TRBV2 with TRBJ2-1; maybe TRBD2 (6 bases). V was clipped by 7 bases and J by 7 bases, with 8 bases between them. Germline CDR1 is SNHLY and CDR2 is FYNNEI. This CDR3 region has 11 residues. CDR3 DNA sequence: TGTGCCAGCATCCGGGGGAATGAGCAGTTCTTC. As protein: CASIRGNEQFF.

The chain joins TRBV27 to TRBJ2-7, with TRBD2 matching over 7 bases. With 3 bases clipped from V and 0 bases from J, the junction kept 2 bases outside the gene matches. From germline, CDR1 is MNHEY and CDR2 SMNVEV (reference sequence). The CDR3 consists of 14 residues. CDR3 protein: CASSLGGSSYEQYF. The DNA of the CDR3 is TGTGCCAGCAGTTTGGGGGGGTCCTCCTACGAGCAGTACTTC.

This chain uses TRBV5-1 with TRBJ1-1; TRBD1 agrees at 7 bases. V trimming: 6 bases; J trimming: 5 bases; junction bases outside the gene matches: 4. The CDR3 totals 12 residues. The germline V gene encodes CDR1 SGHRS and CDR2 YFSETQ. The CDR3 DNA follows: TGCGCCAGCACCCCGACAGGGACTGAAGCTTTCTTT. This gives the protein CASTPTGTEAFF.

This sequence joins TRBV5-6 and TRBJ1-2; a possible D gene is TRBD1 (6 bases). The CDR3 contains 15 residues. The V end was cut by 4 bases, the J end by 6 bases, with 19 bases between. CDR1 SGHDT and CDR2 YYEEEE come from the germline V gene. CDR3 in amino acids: CASSPPAGVSDGYTF. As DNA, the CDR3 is TGTGCCAGCAGCCCGCCAGCAGGGGTTTCGGATGGCTACACCTTC. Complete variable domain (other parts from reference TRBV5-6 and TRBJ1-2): DAGVTQSPTHLIKTRGQQVTLRCSPKSGHDTVSWYQQALGQGPQFIFQYYEEEERQRGNFPDRFSGHQFPNYSSELNVNALLLGDSALYLCASSPPAGVSDGYTFGSGTRLTVV.

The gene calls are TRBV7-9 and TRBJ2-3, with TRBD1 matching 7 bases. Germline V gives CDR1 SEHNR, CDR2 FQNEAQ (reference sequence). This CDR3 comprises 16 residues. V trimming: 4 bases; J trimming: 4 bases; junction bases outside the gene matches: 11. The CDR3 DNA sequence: TGTGCCAGCAGCTCCAAACTATCTACAGGGGCAGATACGCAGTATTTT. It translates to CASSSKLSTGADTQYF.

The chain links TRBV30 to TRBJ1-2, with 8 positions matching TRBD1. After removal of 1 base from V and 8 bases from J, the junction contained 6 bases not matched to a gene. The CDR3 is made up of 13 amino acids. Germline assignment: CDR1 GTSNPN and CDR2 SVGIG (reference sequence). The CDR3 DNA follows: TGTGCCTGGAGTGGAGGACAGGGAAGAGGCTACACCTTC. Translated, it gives CAWSGGQGRGYTF.

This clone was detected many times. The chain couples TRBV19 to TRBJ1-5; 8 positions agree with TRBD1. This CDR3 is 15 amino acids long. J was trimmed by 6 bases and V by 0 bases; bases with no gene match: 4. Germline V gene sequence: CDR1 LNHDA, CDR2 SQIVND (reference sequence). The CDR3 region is CASSIEDREGQPQHF. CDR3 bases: TGTGCCAGTAGTATAGAGGACAGGGAAGGTCAGCCCCAGCATTTT.

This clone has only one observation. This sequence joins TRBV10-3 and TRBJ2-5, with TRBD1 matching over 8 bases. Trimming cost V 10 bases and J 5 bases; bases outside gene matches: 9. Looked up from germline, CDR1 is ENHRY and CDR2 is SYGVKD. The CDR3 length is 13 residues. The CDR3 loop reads CATSGGLRETQYF. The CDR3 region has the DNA TGTGCCACCTCAGGGGGCCTCAGGGAGACCCAGTACTTC.

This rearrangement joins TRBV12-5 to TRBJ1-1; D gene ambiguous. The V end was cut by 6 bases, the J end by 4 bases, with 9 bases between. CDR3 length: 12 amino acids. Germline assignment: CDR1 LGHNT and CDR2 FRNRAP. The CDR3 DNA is TGTGCTAGTGGCCGAGAGGGCACTGAAGCTTTCTTT. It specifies CASGREGTEAFF.

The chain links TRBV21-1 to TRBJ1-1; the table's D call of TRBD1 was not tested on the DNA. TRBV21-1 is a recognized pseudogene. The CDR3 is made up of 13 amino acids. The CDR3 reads CASSLRTGGEAFF. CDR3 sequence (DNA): TGTGCCAGCAGCCTTCGGACAGGGGGTGAAGCTTTCTTT.

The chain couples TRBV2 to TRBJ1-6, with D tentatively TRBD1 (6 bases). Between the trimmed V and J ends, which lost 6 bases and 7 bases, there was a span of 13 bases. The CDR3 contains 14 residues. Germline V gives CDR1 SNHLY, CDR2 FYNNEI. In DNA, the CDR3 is TGTGCCAGCAGACCAGGGGTGGGGAATTCACCCCTCCACTTT. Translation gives CASRPGVGNSPLHF.

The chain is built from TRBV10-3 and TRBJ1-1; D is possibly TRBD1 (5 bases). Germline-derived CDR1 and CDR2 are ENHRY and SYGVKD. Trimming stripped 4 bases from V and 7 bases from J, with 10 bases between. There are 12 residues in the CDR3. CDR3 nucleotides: TGTGCCATCAGTGCAGACAGCTTTGAAGCTTTCTTT. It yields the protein CAISADSFEAFF.

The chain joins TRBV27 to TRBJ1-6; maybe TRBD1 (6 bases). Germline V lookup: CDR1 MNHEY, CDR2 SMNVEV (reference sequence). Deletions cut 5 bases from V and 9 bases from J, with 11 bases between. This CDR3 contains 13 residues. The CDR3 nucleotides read TGTGCCAGCAGTCAGGGGTTCAGTTCACCCCTCCACTTT. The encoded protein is CASSQGFSSPLHF.

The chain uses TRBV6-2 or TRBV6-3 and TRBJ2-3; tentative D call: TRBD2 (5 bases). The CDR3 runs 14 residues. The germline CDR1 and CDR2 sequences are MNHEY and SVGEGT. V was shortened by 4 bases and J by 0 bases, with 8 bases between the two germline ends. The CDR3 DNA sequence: TGTGCCAGCAGTTTCTGGACTAGCACAGATACGCAGTATTTT. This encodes CASSFWTSTDTQYF.

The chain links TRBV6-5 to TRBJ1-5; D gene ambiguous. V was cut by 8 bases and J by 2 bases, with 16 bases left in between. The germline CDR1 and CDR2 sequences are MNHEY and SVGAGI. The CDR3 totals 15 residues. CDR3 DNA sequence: TGTGCCAGCGCAACGGCAGGAGGAGGCAATCAGCCCCAGCATTTT. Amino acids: CASATAGGGNQPQHF.

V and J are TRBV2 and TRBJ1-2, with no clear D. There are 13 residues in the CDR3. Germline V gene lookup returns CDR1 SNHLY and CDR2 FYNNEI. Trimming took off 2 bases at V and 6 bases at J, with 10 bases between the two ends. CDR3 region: CASSEPKEDGYTF. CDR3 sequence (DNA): TGTGCCAGCAGTGAACCGAAAGAGGATGGCTACACCTTC.

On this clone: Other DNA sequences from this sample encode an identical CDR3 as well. The CDR3 sequence: CASSPWTGNTEAFF. The CDR3 nucleotides read TGTGCCAGTAGTCCCTGGACAGGGAACACTGAAGCTTTCTTT. The rearrangement links TRBV19 to TRBJ1-1, with 7 bases identical to TRBD1. The CDR3 sequence is 14 residues long. Looked up from germline, CDR1 is LNHDA and CDR2 is SQIVND (reference sequence). After removal of 5 bases from V and 1 base from J, the junction contained 4 bases not matched to a gene.

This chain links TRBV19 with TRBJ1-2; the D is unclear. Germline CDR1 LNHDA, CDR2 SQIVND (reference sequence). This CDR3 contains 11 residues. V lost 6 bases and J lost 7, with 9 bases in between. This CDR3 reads CASRENGGYTF. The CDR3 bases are TGTGCCAGTAGAGAGAATGGTGGCTACACCTTC.

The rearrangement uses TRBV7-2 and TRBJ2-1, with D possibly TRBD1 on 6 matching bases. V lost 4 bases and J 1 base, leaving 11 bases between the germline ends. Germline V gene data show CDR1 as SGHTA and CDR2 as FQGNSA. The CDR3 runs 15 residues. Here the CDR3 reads CASSSTGKSYNEQFF. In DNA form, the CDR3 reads TGTGCCAGCAGCTCCACAGGGAAATCCTACAATGAGCAGTTCTTC.

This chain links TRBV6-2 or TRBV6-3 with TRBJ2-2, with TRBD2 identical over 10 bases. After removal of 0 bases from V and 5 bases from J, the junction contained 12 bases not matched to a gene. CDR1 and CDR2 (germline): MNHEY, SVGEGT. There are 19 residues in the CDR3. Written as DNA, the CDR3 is TGTGCCAGCAGTTACTCTCCTCGATCTAGCGGGGGACGTACCGGGGAGCTGTTTTTT. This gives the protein CASSYSPRSSGGRTGELFF.

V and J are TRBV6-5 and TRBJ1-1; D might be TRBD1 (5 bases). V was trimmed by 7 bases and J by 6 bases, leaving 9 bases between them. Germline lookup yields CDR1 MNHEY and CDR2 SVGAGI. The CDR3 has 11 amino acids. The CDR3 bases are TGTGCCAGCATCGGGGGACCTGAAGCTTTCTTT. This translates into CASIGGPEAFF.

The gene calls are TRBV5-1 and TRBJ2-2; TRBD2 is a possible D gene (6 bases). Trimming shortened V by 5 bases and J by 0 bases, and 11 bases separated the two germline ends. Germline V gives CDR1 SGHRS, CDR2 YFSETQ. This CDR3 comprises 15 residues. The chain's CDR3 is CASRVAAANTGELFF. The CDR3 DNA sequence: TGCGCCAGCAGGGTAGCGGCTGCGAACACCGGGGAGCTGTTTTTT.

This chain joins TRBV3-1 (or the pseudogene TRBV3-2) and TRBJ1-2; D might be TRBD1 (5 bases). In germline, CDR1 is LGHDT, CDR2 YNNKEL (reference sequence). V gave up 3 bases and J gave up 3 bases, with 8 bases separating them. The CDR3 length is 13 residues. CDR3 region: CASSQGGHYGYTF. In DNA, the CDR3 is TGTGCCAGCAGCCAGGGGGGTCACTATGGCTACACCTTC.

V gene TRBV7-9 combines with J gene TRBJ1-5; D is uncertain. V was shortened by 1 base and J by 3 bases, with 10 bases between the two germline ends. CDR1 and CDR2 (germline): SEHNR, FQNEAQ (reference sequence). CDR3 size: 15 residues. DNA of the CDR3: TGTGCCAGCAGCTTAGGTACCGGTTACAATCAGCCCCAGCATTTT. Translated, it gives CASSLGTGYNQPQHF.

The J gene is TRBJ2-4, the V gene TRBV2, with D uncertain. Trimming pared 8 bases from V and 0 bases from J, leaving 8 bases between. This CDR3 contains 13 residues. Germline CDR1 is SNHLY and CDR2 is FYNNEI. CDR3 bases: TGTGCCAGCGACAAATTAGCCAAAAACATTCAGTACTTC. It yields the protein CASDKLAKNIQYF.

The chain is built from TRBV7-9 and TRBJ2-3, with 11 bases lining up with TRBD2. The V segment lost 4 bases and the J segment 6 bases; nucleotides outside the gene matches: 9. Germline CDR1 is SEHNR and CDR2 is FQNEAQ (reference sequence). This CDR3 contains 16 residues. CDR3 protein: CASSSELAGVLDTQYF. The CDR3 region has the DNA TGTGCCAGCAGCTCCGAACTAGCGGGGGTTTTGGATACGCAGTATTTT.